Each of the 26 T cell receptor beta chains below was sequenced from the same sample in a study of human T cells and chemical hapten exposure. Time point defined: pre-sensitization, week 0. The treatment is: therapeutic diphenylcyclopropenone sensitization with weekly scalp DPC. TCRdb fed the RACE reads into MiXCR, producing one record per CDR3 protein. Among about 93,000 distinct CDR3 sequences, around 7.9% were seen once, and the ten largest hold around 2.6%. The specimen was whole blood, collected in connection with sensitization to the hapten diphenylcyclopropenone (DPC). The receptors shown here come from a man aged 35-49 years with alopecia areata. Some clones in this sample may be carry-over from other donors' samples.

This clonotype was seen at least ten times. The chain is built from TRBV4-3 and TRBJ1-2; D is uncertain. Per the germline V gene, CDR1 is LGHNA and CDR2 is YSLEER. This CDR3 is 13 amino acids long. V gave up 0 bases and J gave up 6 bases, with 8 bases separating them. The CDR3, as DNA: TGCGCCAGCAGCCAAGATTTAATAAATGGCTACACCTTC. Translated, it gives CASSQDLINGYTF.

In its sample, this clonotype was seen many times. The CDR3 nucleotides read TGTGCCAGCAGCGTACGAAACCAAGAGACCCAGTACTTC. This sequence encodes CASSVRNQETQYF. The chain carries TRBV9 and TRBJ2-5; D unclear. Germline CDR1 reads SGDLS; CDR2 reads YYNGEE. Trimming cost V 1 base and J 0 bases, with 4 bases left between them. The CDR3 is 13 residues long.

The chain links TRBV6-5 to TRBJ2-1; possibly TRBD2 for D (6 bases). The V gene's germline CDR1 is MNHEY and CDR2 SVGAGI. The CDR3 has 14 residues. Trimming stripped 8 bases from V and 9 bases from J, with 20 bases between. The DNA of the CDR3 is TGTGCCAGCGCCCCTGGGGGAGGATACGGTGAGCAGTTCTTC. Protein product: CASAPGGGYGEQFF.

Remarks on this clonotype: A much larger clone is a single base away; this may be a read error. The CDR3 DNA reads TGTGCCAGCAGCTTCGGACTAACGTGGGCCTTGGACACAGATACGCAGTATTTT. It encodes CASSFGLTWALDTDTQYF. The J gene is TRBJ2-3, the V gene TRBV7-9, with D tentatively TRBD2 (6 bases). V dropped 3 bases and J dropped 2 bases, with 21 bases sitting between them. Germline assignment: CDR1 SEHNR and CDR2 FQNEAQ (reference sequence). The CDR3 consists of 18 residues.

This clonotype was counted ten times or more. The chain is built from TRBV7-9 and TRBJ2-2; 13 bases fit TRBD2. This CDR3 spans 19 amino acids. Trimming at V came to 4 bases and at J to 1 base, leaving 9 bases not matched to a gene. Germline V gives CDR1 SEHNR, CDR2 FQNEAQ (reference sequence). CDR3 bases: TGTGCCAGCAGCTCCCCCCAGGGACTAGCGGGATTGAACACCGGGGAGCTGTTTTTT. It is translated as CASSSPQGLAGLNTGELFF. The full variable domain, its missing parts supplied by reference TRBV7-9 and TRBJ2-2, is DTGVSQNPRHKITKRGQNVTFRCDPISEHNRLYWYRQTLGQGPEFLTYFQNEAQLEKSRLLSDRFSAERPKGSFSTLEIQRTEQGDSAMYLCASSSPQGLAGLNTGELFFGEGSRLTVL.

In its sample, this clonotype was seen a few times. V gene TRBV7-2 combines with J gene TRBJ2-5; D is perhaps TRBD1 (5 bases). The CDR3 has 12 residues. V lost 4 bases and J lost 5, with 8 bases in between. Germline CDR1 SGHTA, CDR2 FQGNSA. This CDR3 reads CASSSGSETQYF. The CDR3 DNA is TGTGCCAGCAGCTCAGGGTCCGAGACCCAGTACTTC.

This clonotype showed up many times. CDR3: CSAPGQGFYNEQFF. The CDR3 nucleotides are TGCAGCGCGCCGGGACAGGGATTCTACAATGAGCAGTTCTTC. V gene TRBV29-1 combines with J gene TRBJ2-1; 9 bases line up with TRBD1. V shed 7 bases and J 3 bases; nucleotides not matched to a gene: 7. Germline loops: CDR1 SQVTM, CDR2 ANQGSEA. The CDR3 is 14 residues long.

This clonotype came up a few times. V and J are TRBV20-1 and TRBJ1-3; unclear D gene. The germline V and J ends were trimmed by 1 base and 5 bases, with 3 bases remaining between them. The CDR3 has 11 residues. Germline V gene data show CDR1 as DFQATT and CDR2 as SNEGSKA (reference sequence). The CDR3: CSARARNTIYF. The DNA of the CDR3 is TGCAGTGCTAGAGCTCGAAACACCATATATTTT.

This clonotype occurred many times. The genes are TRBV28 and TRBJ2-6; possible D gene TRBD1, 6 bases. V was shortened by 8 bases and J by 3 bases, with 14 bases between the two germline ends. Germline CDR1 and CDR2: MDHEN and SYDVKM. The CDR3 sequence is 15 residues long. The CDR3 bases are TGTGCCAGCGAGACAGGTCGAGTTGGGGCCAACGTCCTGACTTTC. Encoded protein: CASETGRVGANVLTF.

V and J are TRBV12-5 and TRBJ1-1; D gene ambiguous. CDR3 length: 13 residues. Germline values: CDR1 LGHNT, CDR2 FRNRAP. V lost 0 bases and J 3 bases, leaving 5 bases between the germline ends. The CDR3 here is CASGLVPHTEAFF. CDR3 DNA: TGTGCTAGTGGTTTGGTACCCCACACTGAAGCTTTCTTT.

In its sample, this clonotype was seen a few times. The chain combines TRBV5-6 with TRBJ2-3, with a possible D match to TRBD2 (6 bases). Trimming cost V 2 bases and J 2 bases, with 12 bases left between them. This CDR3 spans 15 amino acids. Germline CDR1 SGHDT, CDR2 YYEEEE. CDR3 loop: CASSLAGRTTDTQYF. As DNA, the CDR3 is TGTGCCAGCAGCTTAGCGGGCCGGACCACAGATACGCAGTATTTT.

V is TRBV24-1 and J is TRBJ2-4, with TRBD1 identical over 7 bases. Looked up from germline, CDR1 is KGHDR and CDR2 is SFDVKD. The CDR3 covers 18 residues. The J segment lost 2 bases and the V segment lost 6 bases, leaving 15 bases of the junction unmatched. CDR3 in DNA: TGTGCCACCAGTAATCCCCGTGGACAGGAAGGGTCCAAAAACATTCAGTACTTC. It specifies CATSNPRGQEGSKNIQYF.

This clonotype has at least ten counts. The chain has TRBV28 and TRBJ2-1, with 13 bases that match TRBD2. The CDR3 loop spans 16 amino acids. Germline assignment: CDR1 MDHEN and CDR2 SYDVKM. The V segment lost 6 bases and the J segment 10 bases; nucleotides outside the gene matches: 12. CDR3 sequence: CASSPPLAGGLYEQFF. The CDR3 DNA follows: TGTGCCAGCAGCCCGCCACTAGCGGGAGGGCTCTACGAGCAGTTCTTC.

This clonotype was picked up a small number of times. The gene calls are TRBV4-3 and TRBJ2-1; 7 bases are shared with TRBD2. Looked up from germline, CDR1 is LGHNA and CDR2 is YSLEER. CDR3 length: 16 amino acids. Trimming took 2 bases from V and 5 from J; bases not matched to a gene: 9. CDR3 region: CASSQSWGLNNNEQFF. The CDR3 DNA sequence: TGCGCCAGCAGCCAAAGTTGGGGACTAAATAACAATGAGCAGTTCTTC.

The gene calls are TRBV11-2 and TRBJ2-7, with 13 bases identical to TRBD2. Germline CDR1 reads SGHAT; CDR2 reads FQNNGV. This CDR3 spans 14 amino acids. Trimming removed 5 bases from V and 7 bases from J; junction bases left unmatched: 5. CDR3: CASSQLAGGGEQYF. CDR3 sequence (DNA): TGTGCCAGCAGCCAACTAGCGGGAGGGGGGGAGCAGTACTTC. Supplemented by reference TRBV11-2 and TRBJ2-7, the full variable domain reads EAGVAQSPRYKIIEKRQSVAFWCNPISGHATLYWYQQILGQGPKLLIQFQNNGVVDDSQLPKDRFSAERLKGVDSTLKIQPAKLEDSAVYLCASSQLAGGGEQYFGPGTRLTVT.

CDR3 protein: CASSSGLVGDTQYF. The DNA of the CDR3 is TGTGCCAGCAGTTCGGGACTTGTTGGTGATACGCAGTATTTT. The chain combines TRBV27 with TRBJ2-3; TRBD2 is a possible D gene (6 bases). V was cut by 4 bases and J by 6 bases, with 14 bases left in between. This CDR3 has 14 residues. Germline V gives CDR1 MNHEY, CDR2 SMNVEV (reference sequence).

This clonotype was seen many times. The DNA of the CDR3 is TGTGCCAGCAGCTTAGATCGGGGCAGGGGGTTCACTGAAGCTTTCTTT. Its translation is CASSLDRGRGFTEAFF. This chain links TRBV11-3 with TRBJ1-1, with 7 positions matching TRBD1. V was pared by 0 bases and J by 4 bases, with 8 bases of the junction left unmatched. The CDR3 totals 16 residues. Germline V gene lookup returns CDR1 SGHNT and CDR2 YENEEA.

This clonotype was seen a few times. CDR3 bases: TGTGCCAGCAGCGTTACCGGGACCGCCGCCGAGCAGTACTTC. Residues: CASSVTGTAAEQYF. V is TRBV7-2 and J is TRBJ2-7; D may be TRBD1 or TRBD2 (5 bases each). Looked up from germline, CDR1 is SGHTA and CDR2 is FQGNSA. V was cut by 5 bases and J by 6 bases, with 17 bases left in between. The CDR3 is 14 amino acids.

The V gene is TRBV7-9, the J gene TRBJ1-1, with a tentative D call TRBD1 (5 bases). The CDR3 contains 14 residues. Between the trimmed V and J ends, which lost 6 bases and 0 bases, there was a span of 11 bases. Germline assignment: CDR1 SEHNR and CDR2 FQNEAQ (reference sequence). The CDR3 region has the DNA TGTGCCAGCAGTTCACAGGACCTGAACACTGAAGCTTTCTTT. Residues: CASSSQDLNTEAFF. The full variable domain, with the rest looked up from reference TRBV7-9 and TRBJ1-1, is DTGVSQNPRHKITKRGQNVTFRCDPISEHNRLYWYRQTLGQGPEFLTYFQNEAQLEKSRLLSDRFSAERPKGSFSTLEIQRTEQGDSAMYLCASSSQDLNTEAFFGQGTRLTVV.

This clonotype has at least ten counts. This chain connects TRBV29-1 to TRBJ2-7; D is perhaps TRBD1 (5 bases). Looked up from germline, CDR1 is SQVTM and CDR2 is ANQGSEA. The CDR3 runs 13 residues. The V end was cut by 6 bases, the J end by 2 bases, with 14 bases between. In nucleotides, the CDR3 is TGCAGCGTGGAAAATGACAGCACCTACGAGCAGTACTTC. It translates to CSVENDSTYEQYF.

This clonotype was seen many times. V is TRBV4-3 and J is TRBJ1-3, with D tentatively TRBD1 (5 bases). CDR3 length: 16 residues. Germline V gene lookup returns CDR1 LGHNA and CDR2 YSLEER. Trimming removed 0 bases from V and 2 bases from J, with 11 bases in between. CDR3 residues: CASSQESGGAGNTIYF. The CDR3 DNA reads TGCGCCAGCAGCCAAGAAAGCGGGGGGGCTGGAAACACCATATATTTT.

The chain has TRBV24-1 and TRBJ2-2; 7 bases line up with TRBD1. V trimming: 5 bases; J trimming: 5 bases; junction bases outside the gene matches: 4. Germline assignment: CDR1 KGHDR and CDR2 SFDVKD. The CDR3 loop spans 14 amino acids. CDR3 nucleotide sequence: TGTGCCACCAGTGGCGAGGACAGGACCGGGGAGCTGTTTTTT. It encodes CATSGEDRTGELFF.

The chain carries TRBV4-1 and TRBJ2-1; possibly TRBD1 for D (6 bases). V gave up 2 bases and J gave up 0 bases, with 8 bases separating them. Germline CDR1 and CDR2: MGHRA and YSYEKL. The CDR3 is made up of 15 amino acids. The CDR3 region has the DNA TGCGCCAGCAGCCAACAGGGGAACTCCTACAATGAGCAGTTCTTC. Encoded protein: CASSQQGNSYNEQFF.

The V and J genes are TRBV6-1 and TRBJ2-1, with 8 positions matching TRBD1. The CDR3 sequence is 16 residues long. The V gene end was trimmed by 6 bases and the J gene end by 9 bases; junction bases not matched to a gene: 16. Germline V gene sequence: CDR1 MNHNS, CDR2 SASEGT. CDR3 loop: CASSPWDRRSMSEQFF. The DNA for the CDR3 is TGTGCCAGCAGCCCCTGGGACAGGCGATCGATGAGTGAGCAGTTCTTC.

This clonotype has more than one count but fewer than ten. The rearrangement uses TRBV4-2 and TRBJ1-2; TRBD1 matches at 7 bases. The CDR3 length is 12 residues. Germline assignment: CDR1 LGHNA and CDR2 YNFKEQ. After removal of 0 bases from V and 12 bases from J, the junction contained 4 bases not matched to a gene. The CDR3 sequence is CASSQDEQGNTF. The CDR3 DNA reads as TGTGCCAGCAGCCAAGATGAACAGGGGAACACCTTC.

A few counts support this clonotype. CDR3 coding DNA: TGTGCCAGCAGTTACCGGGACAGGGATAGTGAGCAGTTCTTC. Translated, it gives CASSYRDRDSEQFF. The chain combines TRBV12-3 or TRBV12-4 with TRBJ2-1; 9 bases agree with TRBD1. V lost 4 bases and J lost 9; bases outside the gene matches: 7. The CDR3 runs 14 residues.